This TCR beta chain was sequenced in a study of human T cells and chemical hapten exposure. Study overall: All through the roughly 23-week study, the scalp of each patient received diphenylcyclopropenone doses weekly.

The CDR3 spans 15 residues. The V segment lost 7 bases and the J segment 7 bases; nucleotides outside the gene matches: 11. The germline CDR1 and CDR2 sequences are KGHDR and SFDVKD. TCRdb reprocessed the RACE reads with MiXCR, giving one entry per CDR3 protein. The sample consists of roughly 380,000 distinct CDR3 sequences, 4% to 6% of them appearing once. Sample time point: pre-sensitization, week 0. The treatment: therapeutic diphenylcyclopropenone sensitization with weekly scalp DPC. Each patch-test visit's blood sample preceded patch application. Non-pregnant alopecia patients aged 18 to 70, suitable for DPC therapy.

The chain links TRBV24-1 to TRBJ2-2; 7 bases map to TRBD1. This clonotype originated in a woman aged 50 to 60 with alopecia areata. Some clones in this sample may be carry-over from other donors' samples. Sequenced material: whole blood, taken in connection with sensitization to the hapten diphenylcyclopropenone (DPC). The chain's CDR3 is CATSDTGARSGELFF. CDR3 bases: TGTGCCACCAGCGATACAGGGGCTCGAAGCGGGGAGCTGTTTTTT.